The sequence of this TCR beta chain was determined in a study of T cells after yellow fever vaccination (dated by TCRdb to the late 2010s). Background for the entire study: The SMART-Seq v4 Ultra Low Input RNA kit was used to prepare libraries from fractions with low cell numbers. To follow T-cell clones before and after both primary and booster YFV17D yellow fever vaccination, bulk TCR alpha and beta repertoires underwent longitudinal sequencing. The cohort comprised two healthy male donors, one aged 18 to 30 and one aged 30 to 40 years. Blood was collected at multiple timepoints before and after primary and secondary immunization, and bulk PBMC replicates and cell subsets were isolated.

Results the study describes overall, beyond this receptor: The secondary T-cell response was weaker than the primary response but faster, peaking on day 5 instead of day 15. Because only a couple of donors were included in the study, the extent to which the findings can be generalized is limited. Computational filtering was needed because FACS-sorted repertoires could contain abundant contaminating clonotypes from the bulk population. A small share of clonotypes was detected in both CD4 and CD8 compartments, with the overlap likely arising from convergent recombination. Most clones expanded after primary vaccination (around 96% of CD4 and about 85% of CD8) were re-detected after the booster, suggesting that broad memory maintenance occurred.

The listed sequencing device is Illumina NovaSeq 6000. TCR cDNA was synthesized by 5'RACE template switching, through which a universal primer site and unique molecular identifiers were introduced. Priming for cDNA synthesis came from both the TCR alpha and TCR beta constant segments. Libraries were amplified in two PCR steps, with sample barcodes and sequencing adapters added in the second step. Libraries were sequenced on Illumina HiSeq 2500 (2x100 bp) or NovaSeq (2x150 bp). The authors processed their data as follows. MIGEC handled demultiplexing of reads and collapsing into UMI consensus sequences, while MiXCR performed V(D)J alignment. Clonotypes responding to the vaccine were identified with edgeR on replicate PBMC samples, with the criteria of FDR below 0.01 and a log2 fold change above 5 up to day 15. Bulk clonotypes were assigned CD4 or CD8 identity according to which sequenced CD4 or CD8 repertoire held them at higher abundance. TCRdb reprocessed the public reads (quality trimming at Q25 with fastp, clone calling with MiXCR) and kept in-frame beta chains. Rows with one shared CDR3 protein collapse into an entry with the most common genes and DNA. TCRdb's processing, not the study's, gives the V and J calls here. Across this sample there are about 210,000 distinct CDR3 sequences, with approximately 3.3% seen only once. About 3.3% of the sample rests with the top ten.

In light of the paper, this sample's treatment or condition label describes: live attenuated yellow fever vaccine strain. A standard Ficoll-Paque protocol was used to isolate PBMCs from peripheral blood. Dynabeads CD4 and CD8 positive selection kits were used to isolate the CD4 and CD8 T-cell fractions. RNA was extracted with TriZol from bulk PBMCs, CD4 and CD8 fractions, and dextramer-positive and dextramer-negative fractions. The CDR3 runs 12 amino acids, cysteine and phenylalanine included. CDR3 DNA is the only sequence kept; it has 36 bases, read in frame from the first base. CDR1 and CDR2 were assigned from the germline V gene as LGHNT and FRNRAP. Trimming removed 6 bases from V and 8 bases from J, leaving 13 bases between the germline ends. This clonotype was seen ten or more times. What antigen it recognizes has not been identified. Base quality data are lacking; no much larger clone is found one base away.

The chain is assembled from TRBV12-5 and TRBJ1-2; the D gene is unclear. This specimen was CD4+ T cells sorted from PBMCs, taken 10 days after the yellow fever booster vaccination. This clonotype was sampled from a man between 18 and 35 years old who received the YFV17D yellow fever vaccine. The CDR3 protein is CASGEWLRGYTF. Read as DNA, the sequence is TGTGCTAGTGGGGAGTGGCTGCGAGGCTACACCTTC.